This T cell receptor (beta chain) is drawn from a study of blood T cell repertoires in COVID-19. Overall study: PBMCs, B-cell-depleted T cells, or T cells were the source of the cDNA or gDNA that made up the material.

TCRdb keeps only in-frame clones here, not all; method: immunoSEQ multiplex PCR. The repertoire holds about 160,000 clones, about four fifths seen once, with over 15% in the top ten. V shed 2 bases, J shed 3 bases, and the junction held 5 bases outside the gene matches. Germline V CDR1 and CDR2: MDHEN, SYDVKM. The CDR3 has 15 residues. Recovered Cohort 3 donors showed two negative PCRs, clearance, or symptom resolution. V and J are TRBV28 and TRBJ2-7; 9 bases line up with TRBD1. The TCR sequence derives from a man between 60 and 75 years old who had recovered from COVID-19. Sequencing was performed on PBMCs or T cells enriched from blood (not recorded which). The CDR3 here is CASSLAGDRDYEQYF. DNA of the CDR3: TGTGCCAGCAGTTTAGCCGGGGACAGGGACTACGAGCAGTACTTC.